Sequencing of this TCR beta chain was carried out in a study of breast tumors, draining lymph nodes, adjacent tissues. Whole-study results and caveats: Tumors had less TCR diversity than lymph nodes, more than nontumor tissue.

The CDR3 is 14 amino acids. Germline CDR1 SQVTM, CDR2 ANQGSEA. Trimming shortened V by 5 bases and J by 6 bases, and 20 bases separated the two germline ends. In this sample, this clonotype turned up many times. The antigen is undetermined. Axillary draining lymph nodes of breast cancer patients supplied the node samples. One entry per CDR3 protein, called by TCRdb with MiXCR from the multiplex PCR reads. Among fewer than 300,000 distinct CDR3 sequences listed, roughly 32% were seen once. The clonotype comes from a female donor with breast cancer. Some clones in this sample may be carry-over from other donors' samples. Sequenced input: axillary lymph node tissue. This chain joins TRBV29-1 and TRBJ2-7; D could derive from TRBD1 or TRBD2 (6 bases each). CDR3 nucleotide sequence: TGCAGCGTTAGTCGACCAGGGGACTTCCGCGAGCAGTACTTC. Translating gives CSVSRPGDFREQYF.